Below, one T cell receptor beta chain is given with its context. Its antigen is unknown. The record originates from a study of T cell responses to AZD1222 COVID-19 vaccine. The CDR3 has 15 residues. Trimming cost V 0 bases and J 3 bases; bases outside gene matches: 4. Germline CDR1 SGHKS, CDR2 YYEKEE (reference sequence). Clones were read by immunoSEQ multiplex PCR, and TCRdb kept only the in-frame ones, dropping some. Of tens of thousands of clones listed, around 80% are singletons. General study results and limits: Once two AZD1222 doses were given, Spike-specific TCR breadth and depth went up. Donors were chiefly white British, with a greater number of females, and clonal diversity was perhaps underestimated.

V and J are TRBV5-5 and TRBJ1-1, with 8 bases matching TRBD1. The sequencing here drew on peripheral blood, taken 28 days after the second AZD1222 dose. The sequence came from an adult who received the AZD1222 COVID-19 vaccine. This chain's CDR3 is CASSLGRQGYTEAFF. The CDR3, as DNA: TGTGCCAGCAGCTTGGGCCGACAGGGGTACACTGAAGCTTTCTTT. Full variable domain (rest looked up from reference TRBV5-5 and TRBJ1-1): DAGVTQSPTHLIKTRGQQVTLRCSPISGHKSVSWYQQVLGQGPQFIFQYYEKEERGRGNFPDRFSARQFPNYSSELNVNALLLGDSALYLCASSLGRQGYTEAFFGQGTRLTVV.